One and the same sample provided the 18 T cell receptor beta chains below, sequenced in a study of T-cell reconstitution after alpha-beta-depleted transplantation in children. Preparation of the TCRbeta library involved a method that used unique molecular identifiers. TCRdb recomputed calls from the PCR reads with MiXCR, one row per CDR3 protein. The table lists a few hundred thousand distinct CDR3 sequences, 25% to 30% of them singletons. Material: PBMCs, obtained before TCRalphabeta/CD19-depleted stem cell transplant. These receptors were collected from a boy less than two years old with Wiskott-Aldrich syndrome, due to receive a stem cell transplant.

Here the CDR3 reads CASSFAVPNEQFF. In nucleotides, the CDR3 is TGTGCCAGCAGTTTCGCGGTACCCAATGAGCAGTTCTTC. The chain has TRBV12-3 or TRBV12-4 and TRBJ2-1; the D is unclear. Deletions cut 3 bases from V and 6 bases from J, with 9 bases between. This CDR3 has 13 residues.

This clonotype was observed a few times. The chain joins TRBV5-1 to TRBJ2-7; TRBD1 aligns across 7 bases. The germline V gene encodes CDR1 SGHRS and CDR2 YFSETQ. The CDR3 has 17 residues. Trimming at V came to 2 bases and at J to 2 bases, leaving 13 bases not matched to a gene. CDR3 protein: CASSFPLTGNVTYEQYF. CDR3 nucleotides: TGCGCCAGCAGCTTCCCTTTGACAGGGAATGTAACCTACGAGCAGTACTTC.

The CDR3 loop reads CASSLGQGRSSEQFF. The CDR3 bases are TGCGCCAGCAGCTTGGGACAGGGTAGGTCGAGTGAGCAGTTCTTC. The rearrangement links TRBV5-1 to TRBJ2-1; 7 bases are a match to TRBD1. Germline V gene data show CDR1 as SGHRS and CDR2 as YFSETQ. The CDR3 totals 15 residues. The V segment lost 0 bases and the J segment 9 bases; nucleotides outside the gene matches: 9.

This clonotype was picked up a small number of times. The V and J genes are TRBV20-1 and TRBJ2-7; TRBD2 matches 16 bases. CDR1 and CDR2 (germline): DFQATT, SNEGSKA (reference sequence). Unmatched junction bases numbered 11, after V lost 6 bases and J lost 6 bases. The CDR3 loop spans 16 amino acids. The CDR3 DNA reads as TGCAGTGCCGTCCCGGGACTAGCGGGAGGGCCACGCGAGCAGTACTTC. It encodes CSAVPGLAGGPREQYF.

There are a few counts of this clonotype. V gene TRBV7-2 combines with J gene TRBJ2-1; D is uncertain. This CDR3 spans 12 amino acids. In germline, CDR1 is SGHTA, CDR2 FQGNSA. The ends were cut back, 5 bases at V and 10 bases at J, with 12 bases in the middle. The CDR3 nucleotides are TGTGCCAGCAGCCTCCTTAGAAGGGAGCAGTTCTTC. Translation: CASSLLRREQFF.

Only one count was recorded for this clonotype. V and J are TRBV20-1 and TRBJ2-1; the D is unclear. The germline CDR1 and CDR2 sequences are DFQATT and SNEGSKA (reference sequence). The length of the CDR3 is 14 residues. V lost 3 bases and J lost 0, with 9 bases in between. The CDR3 reads CSARISPSYNEQFF. The CDR3 bases are TGCAGTGCTAGGATTAGCCCCTCCTACAATGAGCAGTTCTTC.

This clonotype was observed a few times. The chain uses TRBV9 and TRBJ1-2, with 7 bases matching TRBD1. The CDR3 covers 14 residues. Germline CDR1 and CDR2: SGDLS and YYNGEE. V was clipped by 3 bases and J by 7 bases; unmatched bases: 9. As DNA, the CDR3 is TGTGCCAGCAGCGACCAGACAGGGTCTTTTGGCTACACCTTC. This sequence encodes CASSDQTGSFGYTF.

This clonotype was observed a few times. The V gene is TRBV10-2, the J gene TRBJ2-7, with D possibly being TRBD1 or TRBD2 (6 bases each). The CDR3 contains 15 residues. The V end was cut by 2 bases, the J end by 5 bases, with 16 bases between. Germline CDR1 WSHSY, CDR2 SAAADI. The CDR3 reads CASSEGTKGLNEQYF. Here the CDR3 DNA reads TGCGCCAGCAGTGAGGGGACAAAGGGACTGAACGAGCAGTACTTC.

The J gene is TRBJ2-1, the V gene TRBV11-2; D possibly corresponds to TRBD1 (6 bases). Germline values: CDR1 SGHAT, CDR2 FQNNGV. V was clipped by 4 bases and J by 12 bases, with 7 bases between them. The CDR3 totals 10 residues. Here the CDR3 reads CASSSGVQFF. The CDR3 DNA is TGTGCCAGCAGCTCAGGGGTGCAGTTCTTC.

This clonotype was seen only a few times. CDR3 amino acids: CASRGRQPKDEQFF. As DNA, the CDR3 is TGCGCCAGCAGAGGTCGACAGCCCAAAGATGAGCAGTTCTTC. The genes are TRBV5-1 and TRBJ2-1; TRBD1 might be the D (5 bases). The germline V gene encodes CDR1 SGHRS and CDR2 YFSETQ. Trimming removed 5 bases at V and 8 bases at J, with 17 bases between. The CDR3 contains 14 residues.

The V call is TRBV7-6, the J call TRBJ2-1; no clear D. This CDR3 is 14 amino acids long. V lost 2 bases and J lost 6, with 11 bases in between. Germline CDR1 SGHVS, CDR2 FNYEAQ. The CDR3 sequence: CASSLYENGNEQFF. CDR3 nucleotide sequence: TGTGCCAGCAGCTTATACGAGAACGGCAATGAGCAGTTCTTC.

The chain joins TRBV28 to TRBJ2-7; D is uncertain. Germline CDR1 is MDHEN and CDR2 is SYDVKM. This CDR3 has 14 residues. V was shortened by 6 bases and J by 3 bases, with 15 bases between the two germline ends. CDR3 sequence: CASSGTKGYYEQYF. The CDR3 nucleotides are TGTGCCAGCAGCGGAACGAAAGGCTACTACGAGCAGTACTTC.

J is TRBJ1-2 and V is TRBV5-1; 8 bases are shared with TRBD1. The germline V gene encodes CDR1 SGHRS and CDR2 YFSETQ. This CDR3 contains 18 residues. Germline trimming cut 0 bases from V and 3 bases from J; bases unmatched to any gene: 13. CDR3 amino acids: CASSLGGWQGASDYGYTF. CDR3 in DNA: TGCGCCAGCAGCTTGGGGGGCTGGCAGGGGGCCTCAGACTATGGCTACACCTTC.

The chain has TRBV12-3 or TRBV12-4 and TRBJ2-7; D gene ambiguous. The CDR3 has 12 amino acids. Deletions cut 6 bases from V and 2 bases from J, with 8 bases between. CDR3 region: CASSPLTYEQYF. The CDR3 DNA follows: TGTGCCAGCAGCCCCCTGACCTACGAGCAGTACTTC.

The sample holds a few counts of this clonotype. This rearrangement joins TRBV20-1 to TRBJ2-3; the D is unclear. The CDR3 runs 11 residues. Germline CDR1 is DFQATT and CDR2 is SNEGSKA (reference sequence). Trimming took off 5 bases at V and 6 bases at J, with 9 bases between the two ends. The CDR3 sequence: CSASIRDTQYF. The CDR3 coding sequence is TGCAGTGCTTCAATCAGGGATACGCAGTATTTT.

This clonotype appeared a few times. V gene TRBV9 combines with J gene TRBJ1-1; D may be TRBD1 (5 bases). CDR3 length: 13 amino acids. Between the trimmed V and J ends, which lost 0 bases and 4 bases, there was a span of 7 bases. Per the germline V gene, CDR1 is SGDLS and CDR2 is YYNGEE. In DNA form, the CDR3 reads TGTGCCAGCAGCGTAGGGGGCATCACTGAAGCTTTCTTT. The encoded protein is CASSVGGITEAFF.

This clonotype was seen a few times. The chain carries TRBV5-1 and TRBJ2-7, with 9 bases matching TRBD2. The CDR3 has 16 residues. Germline CDR1 is SGHRS and CDR2 is YFSETQ. V was clipped by 4 bases and J by 3 bases; unmatched bases: 11. The DNA for the CDR3 is TGCGCCAGCAGCCTATTAGCGGGAGACGGGGTCTACGAGCAGTACTTC. It translates to CASSLLAGDGVYEQYF.

This clonotype appeared a few times. The V call is TRBV10-3, the J call TRBJ2-1; 7 bases fit TRBD2. With 8 bases clipped from V and 6 bases from J, the junction kept 10 bases outside the gene matches. The CDR3 is 14 amino acids. The germline V gene encodes CDR1 ENHRY and CDR2 SYGVKD. The CDR3, as DNA: TGTGCCATCGGACGGACTAGACTCGCCAATGAGCAGTTCTTC. Encoded protein: CAIGRTRLANEQFF.